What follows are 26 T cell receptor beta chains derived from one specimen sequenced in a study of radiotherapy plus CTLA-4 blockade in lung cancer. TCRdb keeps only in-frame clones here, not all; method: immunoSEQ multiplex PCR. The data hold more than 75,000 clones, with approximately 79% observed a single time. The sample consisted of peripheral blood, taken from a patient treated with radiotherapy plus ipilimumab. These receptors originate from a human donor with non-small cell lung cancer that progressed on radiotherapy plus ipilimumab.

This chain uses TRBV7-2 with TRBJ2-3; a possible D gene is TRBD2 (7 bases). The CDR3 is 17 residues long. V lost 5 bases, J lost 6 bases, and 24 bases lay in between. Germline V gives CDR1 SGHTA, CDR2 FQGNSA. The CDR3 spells CASSPPGWGGRGDTQYF. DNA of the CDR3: TGTGCCAGCAGCCCTCCGGGGTGGGGGGGCCGAGGGGATACGCAGTATTTT.

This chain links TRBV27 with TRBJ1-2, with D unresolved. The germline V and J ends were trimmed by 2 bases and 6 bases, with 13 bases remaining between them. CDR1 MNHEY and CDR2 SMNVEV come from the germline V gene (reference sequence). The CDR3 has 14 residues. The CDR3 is CASSLEPDLHGYTF. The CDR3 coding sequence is TGTGCCAGCAGTTTAGAACCGGATCTACATGGCTACACCTTC.

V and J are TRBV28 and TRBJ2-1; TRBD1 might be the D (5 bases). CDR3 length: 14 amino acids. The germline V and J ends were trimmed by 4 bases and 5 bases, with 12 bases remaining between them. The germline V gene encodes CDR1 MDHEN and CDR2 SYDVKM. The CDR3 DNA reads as TGTGCCAGCAGTTGGACCGACAGACACAATGAGCAGTTCTTC. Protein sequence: CASSWTDRHNEQFF.

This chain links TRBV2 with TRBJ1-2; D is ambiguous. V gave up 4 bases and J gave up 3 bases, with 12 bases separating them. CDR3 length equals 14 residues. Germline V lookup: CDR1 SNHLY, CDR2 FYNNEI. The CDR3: CASSVVGKDYGYTF. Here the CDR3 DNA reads TGTGCCAGCAGTGTGGTGGGCAAAGACTATGGCTACACCTTC.

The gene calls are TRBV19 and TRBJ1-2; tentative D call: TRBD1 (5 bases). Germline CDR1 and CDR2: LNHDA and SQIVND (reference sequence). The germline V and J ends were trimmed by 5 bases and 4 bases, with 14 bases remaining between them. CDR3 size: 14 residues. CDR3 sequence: CASSHRGGGYGYTF. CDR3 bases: TGTGCCAGTAGTCATAGGGGCGGTGGCTATGGCTACACCTTC. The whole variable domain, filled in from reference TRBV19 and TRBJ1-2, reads DGGITQSPKYLFRKEGQNVTLSCEQNLNHDAMYWYRQDPGQGLRLIYYSQIVNDFQKGDIAEGYSVSREKKESFPLTVTSAQKNPTAFYLCASSHRGGGYGYTFGSGTRLTVV.

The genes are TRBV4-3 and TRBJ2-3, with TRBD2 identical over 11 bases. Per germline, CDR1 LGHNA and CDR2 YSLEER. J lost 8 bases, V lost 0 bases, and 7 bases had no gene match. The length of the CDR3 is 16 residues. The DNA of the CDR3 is TGCGCCAGCAGCCAAGAGGGTAGTAGCGGGGGGGCTACGCAGTATTTT. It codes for CASSQEGSSGGATQYF.

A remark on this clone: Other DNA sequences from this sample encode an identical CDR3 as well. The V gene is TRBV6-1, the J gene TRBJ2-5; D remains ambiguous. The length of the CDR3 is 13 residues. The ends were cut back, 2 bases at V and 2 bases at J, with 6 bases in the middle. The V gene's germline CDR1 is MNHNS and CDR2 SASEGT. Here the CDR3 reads CASSEHQQETQYF. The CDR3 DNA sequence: TGTGCCAGCAGTGAACACCAGCAAGAGACCCAGTACTTC.

CDR3 sequence (DNA): TGTGCCAGCAGTCCGTCTAGCGGGAGGGCCACCGGGGAGCTGTTTTTT. It yields the protein CASSPSSGRATGELFF. This rearrangement joins TRBV27 to TRBJ2-2; 12 nucleotides match TRBD2. V trimming: 5 bases; J trimming: 4 bases; junction bases outside the gene matches: 5. The CDR3 contains 16 residues. Germline V gene sequence: CDR1 MNHEY, CDR2 SMNVEV (reference sequence).

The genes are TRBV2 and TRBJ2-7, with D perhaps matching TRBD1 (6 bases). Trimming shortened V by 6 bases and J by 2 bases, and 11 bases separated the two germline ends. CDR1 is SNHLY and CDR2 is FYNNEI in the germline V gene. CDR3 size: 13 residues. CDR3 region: CASRGTPTYEQYF. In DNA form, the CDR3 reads TGTGCCAGCAGGGGGACACCGACCTACGAGCAGTACTTC.

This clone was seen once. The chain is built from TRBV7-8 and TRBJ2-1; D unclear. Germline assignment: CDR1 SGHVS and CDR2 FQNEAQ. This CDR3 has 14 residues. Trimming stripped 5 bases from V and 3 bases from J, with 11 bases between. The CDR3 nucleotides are TGTGCCAGCAGCCCCGTCAGAGACTACAATGAGCAGTTCTTC. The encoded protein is CASSPVRDYNEQFF.

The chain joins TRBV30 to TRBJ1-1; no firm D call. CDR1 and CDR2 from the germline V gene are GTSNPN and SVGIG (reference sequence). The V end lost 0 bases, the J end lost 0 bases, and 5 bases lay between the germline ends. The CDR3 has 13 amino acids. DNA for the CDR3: TGTGCCTGGAGTGTCCAGATGAACACTGAAGCTTTCTTT. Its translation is CAWSVQMNTEAFF. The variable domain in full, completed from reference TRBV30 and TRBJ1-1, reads SQTIHQWPATLVQPVGSPLSLECTVEGTSNPNLYWYRQAAGRGLQLLFYSVGIGQISSEVPQNLSASRPQDRQFILSSKKLLLSDSGFYLCAWSVQMNTEAFFGQGTRLTVV.

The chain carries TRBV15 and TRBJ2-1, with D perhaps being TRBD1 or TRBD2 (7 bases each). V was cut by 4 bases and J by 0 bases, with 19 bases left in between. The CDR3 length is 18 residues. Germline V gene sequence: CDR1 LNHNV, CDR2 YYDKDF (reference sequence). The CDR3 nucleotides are TGTGCCACCAGCAAACCTCGGGACAGCGGGGCCTCCTACAATGAGCAGTTCTTC. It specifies CATSKPRDSGASYNEQFF.

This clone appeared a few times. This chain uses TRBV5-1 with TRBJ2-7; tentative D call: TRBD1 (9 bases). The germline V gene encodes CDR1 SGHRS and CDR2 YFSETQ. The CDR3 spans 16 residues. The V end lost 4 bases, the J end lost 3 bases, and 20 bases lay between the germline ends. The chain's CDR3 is CASSRGGQGRVYEQYF. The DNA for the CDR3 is TGCGCCAGCAGCCGGGGGGGACAGGGCAGAGTCTACGAGCAGTACTTC.

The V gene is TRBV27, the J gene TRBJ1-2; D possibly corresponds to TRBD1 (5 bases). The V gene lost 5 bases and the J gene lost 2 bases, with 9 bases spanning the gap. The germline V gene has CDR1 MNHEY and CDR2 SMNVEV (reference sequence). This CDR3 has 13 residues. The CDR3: CASSLRVNYGYTF. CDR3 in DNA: TGTGCCAGCAGTCTCAGGGTGAACTATGGCTACACCTTC.

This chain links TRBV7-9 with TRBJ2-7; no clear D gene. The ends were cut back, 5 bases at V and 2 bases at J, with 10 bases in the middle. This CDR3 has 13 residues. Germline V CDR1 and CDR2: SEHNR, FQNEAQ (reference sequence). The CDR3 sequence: CASSPFSTYEQYF. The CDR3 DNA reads TGTGCCAGCAGCCCCTTTAGTACCTACGAGCAGTACTTC.

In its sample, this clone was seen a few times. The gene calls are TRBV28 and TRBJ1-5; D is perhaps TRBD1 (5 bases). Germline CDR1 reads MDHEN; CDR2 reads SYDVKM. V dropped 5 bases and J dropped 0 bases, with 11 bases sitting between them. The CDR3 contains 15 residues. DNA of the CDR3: TGTGCCAGCAGTACCCGCAGGGTTAGCAATCAGCCCCAGCATTTT. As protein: CASSTRRVSNQPQHF. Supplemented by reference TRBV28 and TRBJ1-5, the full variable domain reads DVKVTQSSRYLVKRTGEKVFLECVQDMDHENMFWYRQDPGLGLRLIYFSYDVKMKEKGDIPEGYSVSREKKERFSLILESASTNQTSMYLCASSTRRVSNQPQHFGDGTRLSIL.

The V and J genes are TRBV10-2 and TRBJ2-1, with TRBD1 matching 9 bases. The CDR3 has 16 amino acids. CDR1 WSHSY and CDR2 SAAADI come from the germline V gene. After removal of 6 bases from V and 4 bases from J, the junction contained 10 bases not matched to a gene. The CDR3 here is CASSPADRGTYNEQFF. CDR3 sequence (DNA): TGCGCCAGCAGCCCGGCGGACAGGGGAACATACAATGAGCAGTTCTTC.

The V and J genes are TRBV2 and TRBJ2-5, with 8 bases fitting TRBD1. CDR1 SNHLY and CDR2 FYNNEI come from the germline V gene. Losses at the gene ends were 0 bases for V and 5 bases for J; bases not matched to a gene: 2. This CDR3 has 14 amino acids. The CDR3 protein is CASSEAYRGETQYF. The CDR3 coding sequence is TGTGCCAGCAGTGAAGCTTACAGGGGGGAGACCCAGTACTTC.

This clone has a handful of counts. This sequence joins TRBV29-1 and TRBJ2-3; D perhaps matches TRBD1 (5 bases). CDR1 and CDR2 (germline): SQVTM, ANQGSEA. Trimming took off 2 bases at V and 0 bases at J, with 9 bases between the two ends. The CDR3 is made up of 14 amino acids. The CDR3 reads CSVERGRSTDTQYF. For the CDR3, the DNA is TGCAGCGTTGAAAGGGGTCGCAGCACAGATACGCAGTATTTT.

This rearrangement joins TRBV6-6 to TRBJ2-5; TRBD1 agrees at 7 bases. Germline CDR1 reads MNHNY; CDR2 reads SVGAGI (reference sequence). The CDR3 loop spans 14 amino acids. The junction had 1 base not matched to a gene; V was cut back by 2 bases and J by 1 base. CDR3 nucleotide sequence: TGTGCCAGCAGTTACGGACAGGCCCAAGAGACCCAGTACTTC. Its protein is CASSYGQAQETQYF.

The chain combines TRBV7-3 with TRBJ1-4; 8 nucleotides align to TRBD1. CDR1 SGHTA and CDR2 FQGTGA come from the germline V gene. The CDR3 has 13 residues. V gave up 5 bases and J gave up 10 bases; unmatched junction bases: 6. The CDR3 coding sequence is TGTGCCAGCAGCCTAGGACAGGGCGGAAAACTGTTTTTT. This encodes CASSLGQGGKLFF.

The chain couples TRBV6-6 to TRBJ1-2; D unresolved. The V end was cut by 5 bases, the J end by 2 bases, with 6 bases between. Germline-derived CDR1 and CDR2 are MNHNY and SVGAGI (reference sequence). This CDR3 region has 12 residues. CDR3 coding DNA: TGTGCCAGCAGTCCTGACAACTATGGCTACACCTTC. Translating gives CASSPDNYGYTF.

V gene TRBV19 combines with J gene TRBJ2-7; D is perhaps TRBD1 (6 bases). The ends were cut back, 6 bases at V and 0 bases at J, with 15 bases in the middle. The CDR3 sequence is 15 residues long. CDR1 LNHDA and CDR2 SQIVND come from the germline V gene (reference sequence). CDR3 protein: CASSPSLDSSYEQYF. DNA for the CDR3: TGTGCCAGTAGCCCCAGCCTGGACAGCTCCTACGAGCAGTACTTC.

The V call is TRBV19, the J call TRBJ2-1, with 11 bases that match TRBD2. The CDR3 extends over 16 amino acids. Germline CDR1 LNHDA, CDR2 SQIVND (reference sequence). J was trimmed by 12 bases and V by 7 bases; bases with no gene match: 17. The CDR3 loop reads CASTPRGASGGPRQFF. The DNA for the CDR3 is TGTGCCAGTACCCCGCGGGGGGCTAGCGGGGGGCCCCGGCAGTTCTTC.

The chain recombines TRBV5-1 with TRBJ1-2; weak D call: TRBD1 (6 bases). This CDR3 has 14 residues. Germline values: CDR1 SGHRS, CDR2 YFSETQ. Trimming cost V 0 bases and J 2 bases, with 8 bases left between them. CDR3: CASSLGQGNYGYTF. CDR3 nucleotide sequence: TGCGCCAGCAGCTTGGGCCAGGGGAACTATGGCTACACCTTC.

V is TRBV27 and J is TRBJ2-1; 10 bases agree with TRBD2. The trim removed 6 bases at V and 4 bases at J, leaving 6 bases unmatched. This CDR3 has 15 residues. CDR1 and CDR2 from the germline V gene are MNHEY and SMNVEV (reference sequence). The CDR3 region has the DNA TGTGCCAGCAGAGCTAGCGGGAGTGGATACAATGAGCAGTTCTTC. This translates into CASRASGSGYNEQFF.